The 9 T cell receptor beta chains presented below share a single source sample, sequenced in a study of STAT5B mutations in CD4+ large granular lymphocyte leukemia. The data were produced by immunoSEQ multiplex PCR, yet TCRdb's version contains in-frame clones alone and is incomplete. This table holds 30,000 to 40,000 clones, nearly 90% found once. The sequencing sample was made of CD4+ T cells from blood buffy coats. Receptor source: a human donor in good health.

The V call is TRBV7-3, the J call TRBJ1-4; D ambiguous. V was trimmed by 4 bases and J by 8 bases, leaving 11 bases between them. The CDR3 is made up of 13 amino acids. The germline CDR1 and CDR2 sequences are SGHTA and FQGTGA. The CDR3, as DNA: TGTGCCAGCAGCTCCCGACCTGGGGAAAAACTGTTTTTT. Translating it yields CASSSRPGEKLFF.

The rearrangement uses TRBV19 and TRBJ2-5; D not resolved. The CDR3 runs to 13 residues. V was clipped by 4 bases and J by 7 bases, with 13 bases between them. Germline-derived CDR1 and CDR2 are LNHDA and SQIVND (reference sequence). The CDR3 loop reads CASSTQTPGTQYF. CDR3 nucleotide sequence: TGTGCCAGTAGTACCCAGACCCCCGGGACCCAGTACTTC.

The chain uses TRBV10-2 and TRBJ2-5; D not resolved. Germline V CDR1 and CDR2: WSHSY, SAAADI. V dropped 2 bases and J dropped 5 bases, with 3 bases sitting between them. The CDR3 is 11 amino acids. The CDR3: CASSERETQYF. CDR3 DNA: TGCGCCAGCAGTGAGCGGGAGACCCAGTACTTC.

CDR3 amino acids: CASSGLAGKTGELFF. CDR3 nucleotides: TGCGCCAGCAGTGGACTAGCGGGAAAGACCGGGGAGCTGTTTTTT. The rearrangement uses TRBV5-1 and TRBJ2-2; 12 nucleotides align to TRBD2. The trim removed 5 bases at V and 5 bases at J, leaving 4 bases unmatched. Germline V gene sequence: CDR1 SGHRS, CDR2 YFSETQ. The CDR3 extends over 15 amino acids.

The CDR3 sequence: CASRRQGGTNEKLFF. The CDR3 DNA follows: TGTGCCAGCAGGAGACAGGGGGGCACTAATGAAAAACTGTTTTTT. The chain couples TRBV28 to TRBJ1-4; TRBD1 aligns across 9 bases. The CDR3 runs 15 residues. Looked up from germline, CDR1 is MDHEN and CDR2 is SYDVKM. Trimming removed 6 bases from V and 2 bases from J; junction bases left unmatched: 4.

This chain links TRBV28 with TRBJ1-5, with TRBD1 matching 8 bases. The CDR3 extends over 14 amino acids. Germline values: CDR1 MDHEN, CDR2 SYDVKM. Unmatched junction bases numbered 8, after V lost 6 bases and J lost 7 bases. The CDR3 region has the DNA TGTGCCAGCAGGATCGGACAGGGCTTCCAGCCCCAGCATTTT. Protein sequence: CASRIGQGFQPQHF.

The V and J genes are TRBV5-4 and TRBJ2-5; 13 bases fit TRBD2. V lost 3 bases, J lost 1 base, and 6 bases stayed unmatched. The germline V gene encodes CDR1 SGHNT and CDR2 YYREEE (reference sequence). The CDR3 consists of 17 residues. DNA of the CDR3: TGTGCCAGCAGCTCCGGACTAGCGGGAGTTTCCCAAGAGACCCAGTACTTC. It codes for CASSSGLAGVSQETQYF.

The chain links TRBV27 to TRBJ2-5; D is tentatively TRBD1 or TRBD2 (6 bases each). This CDR3 is built from 18 residues. Germline V gene data show CDR1 as MNHEY and CDR2 as SMNVEV (reference sequence). V was cut by 1 base and J by 2 bases, with 20 bases left in between. CDR3 DNA: TGTGCCAGCAGTTTATTGGGGGCGGGGTCCCCGGGGCAAGAGACCCAGTACTTC. Translated, it gives CASSLLGAGSPGQETQYF.

The DNA for the CDR3 is TGTGCCAGCAGCCCTCACTCCGGACTCCCCGGGGAGCTGTTTTTT. Translation gives CASSPHSGLPGELFF. This chain links TRBV9 with TRBJ2-2, with D perhaps matching TRBD2 (5 bases). Trimming pared 4 bases from V and 6 bases from J, leaving 16 bases between. Germline CDR1 reads SGDLS; CDR2 reads YYNGEE. The CDR3 contains 15 residues.